Here is one T cell receptor (beta chain) with its context. In the original processing: There were no quality scores in the junction-only immunoSEQ sequences, so filtering differed. Clones were sequenced by immunoSEQ multiplex PCR, and TCRdb holds only the in-frame ones, with some missing. The V and J calls and clone size are taken from that table; D and trimming were inferred from the DNA. The sample consists of about 820,000 clones, approximately 92% of them appearing once. These data come from a study of shared clonotypes between healthy human individuals. Cells designated naive CD8 were CD45RO-negative and were positively selected for CCR7, with terminally differentiated effector memory CD45RA+ cells excluded. The TCR comes from a man aged 25 to 40 in good health. The sequencing input was naive CD8+ T cells sorted from blood.

CDR3 DNA sequence: TGTGCCAGCAGCCGCAACGGGGCTAGCGTCAATGAGCAGTTCTTC. Translation gives CASSRNGASVNEQFF. The chain recombines TRBV7-9 with TRBJ2-1, with D possibly TRBD2 on 6 matching bases. The CDR3 consists of 15 residues. Looked up from germline, CDR1 is SEHNR and CDR2 is FQNEAQ (reference sequence). Trimming shortened V by 5 bases and J by 6 bases, and 17 bases separated the two germline ends. Based on the CDR3 plus reference TRBV7-9 and TRBJ2-1, the full variable domain is DTGVSQNPRHKITKRGQNVTFRCDPISEHNRLYWYRQTLGQGPEFLTYFQNEAQLEKSRLLSDRFSAERPKGSFSTLEIQRTEQGDSAMYLCASSRNGASVNEQFFGPGTRLTVL.